This TCR beta chain was identified during a study of molecular identifiers for immune sequencing clone quantification. This clonotype has a handful of counts. Antigen specificity is unknown. The authors sorted naive CD8 T cells as CD8+CD4-CCR7+CD45RA+. One entry per CDR3 protein, called by TCRdb with MiXCR from the PCR reads. The table shows approximately 550,000 distinct CDR3 sequences, with around 23% occurring only once. The CDR3 contains 15 residues. V shed 3 bases and J shed 3 bases, with 12 bases lying between them. CDR1 and CDR2 (germline): LGHNA, YSLEER. Study conclusions and caveats: Clones of above 20 RNA copies carried over 97% of effector molecules; in naive cells they carried under 1%.

Sequencing was carried out using naive CD8+ T cells from blood, with Jurkat cell RNA spiked in. Sample subset: FACS-sorted CD8+CD4-CCR7+CD45RA+ naive T cells. The clonotype originates from a human donor in good health. Some libraries in this study had Jurkat cell RNA spiked in. The chain recombines TRBV4-3 with TRBJ2-1; the D gene is possibly TRBD2 (5 bases). The DNA of the CDR3 is TGCGCCAGCAGCCAGGACTCCGGGAACTACAATGAGCAGTTCTTC. The encoded protein is CASSQDSGNYNEQFF.